What follows is one T cell receptor (beta chain) and its context. Here immunoSEQ multiplex PCR was the method, and the copy in TCRdb shows in-frame clones only, minus some. Of 120,000 or so clones listed, approximately 92% are singletons. J lost 4 bases, V lost 5 bases, and 4 bases had no gene match. The germline V gene encodes CDR1 SSHAT and CDR2 FNYEAQ (reference sequence). There are 14 residues in the CDR3. The entry originates in a study of control samples from healthy donors and cancer patients. Sequencing was done on a sample of PBMCs. The TCR originated in a man older than 75 with head and neck cancer. This chain connects TRBV7-7 to TRBJ2-1; 8 bases fit TRBD2. CDR3 in amino acids: CASSPQRGYNEQFF. The CDR3 nucleotides are TGTGCCAGCAGCCCCCAGCGGGGGTACAATGAGCAGTTCTTC.